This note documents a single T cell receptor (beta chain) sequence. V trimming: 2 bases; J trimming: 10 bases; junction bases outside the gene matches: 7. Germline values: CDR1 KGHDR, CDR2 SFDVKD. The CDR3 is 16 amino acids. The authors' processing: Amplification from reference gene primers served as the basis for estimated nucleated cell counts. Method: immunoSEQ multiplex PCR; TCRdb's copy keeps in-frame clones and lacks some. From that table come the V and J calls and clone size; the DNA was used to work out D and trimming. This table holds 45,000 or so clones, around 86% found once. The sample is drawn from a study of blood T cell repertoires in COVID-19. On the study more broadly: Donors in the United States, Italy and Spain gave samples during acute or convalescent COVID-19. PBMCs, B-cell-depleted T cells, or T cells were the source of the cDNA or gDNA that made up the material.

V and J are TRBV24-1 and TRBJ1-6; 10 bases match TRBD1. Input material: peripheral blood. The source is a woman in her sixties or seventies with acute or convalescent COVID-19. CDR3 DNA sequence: TGTGCCACCAGTGATTCTCGACAGGGGGCTGGGTCACCCCTCCACTTT. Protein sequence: CATSDSRQGAGSPLHF.